A selection of T cell receptor beta chains follows, all from one sample in a study of cytomegalovirus exposure and HLA in healthy donors. Sequencing used immunoSEQ multiplex PCR; TCRdb keeps in-frame clones, though not all of them. This table has 300,000 or so clones, roughly 81% appearing once. The sample comprised PBMCs. The receptors derive from a woman aged 40 to 50 in good health and CMV-seropositive. The CDR3 runs from the conserved cysteine through the conserved F or W. The order of the fields is clone size, D gene, J gene, V gene, CDR3 protein, CDR3 DNA. A D gene is named only where the DNA matches it firmly. The size of a clone is reported for some rows only, either as once, few or many, or as a class for expanded clones.

.	.	TRBJ1-2	TRBV6-6	CASTRDSSYGYTF	TGTGCCAGCACCAGAGACAGCAGCTATGGCTACACCTTC
.	.	TRBJ2-2	TRBV5-1	CASSLAQGWTGELFF	TGCGCCAGCAGCTTGGCCCAGGGATGGACCGGGGAGCTGTTTTTT
.	TRBD2	TRBJ2-7	TRBV11-3	CASSFRASGRPYEQYF	TGTGCCAGCAGCTTTAGAGCTAGCGGGAGGCCCTACGAGCAGTACTTC
.	TRBD2	TRBJ2-7	TRBV5-4	CASSLGRLAGGHEQYF	TGTGCCAGCAGCTTGGGTCGACTAGCGGGAGGGCACGAGCAGTACTTC
.	.	TRBJ2-7	TRBV28	CASTGNPRSGFQQYF	TGTGCCAGCACCGGGAACCCCCGGTCTGGGTTCCAGCAGTACTTC
.	.	TRBJ2-3	TRBV7-7	CASSLERQGATQYF	TGTGCCAGCAGCTTAGAGAGGCAGGGTGCCACGCAGTATTTT
few	.	TRBJ2-3	TRBV5-1	CASSLALTRTDTQYF	TGCGCCAGCAGCTTGGCTCTAACCCGCACAGATACGCAGTATTTT
.	TRBD2	TRBJ2-1	TRBV7-8	CASSSKRESYNEQFF	TGTGCCAGCAGCTCCAAGCGGGAATCCTACAATGAGCAGTTCTTC
.	TRBD1	TRBJ1-1	TRBV11-3	CASSPTGGRAFF	TGTGCCAGCAGCCCGACAGGGGGTCGAGCTTTCTTT
once	.	TRBJ1-1	TRBV4-3	CASSQLTAPNTEAFF	TGCGCCAGCAGCCAACTGACAGCGCCAAACACTGAAGCTTTCTTT
.	.	TRBJ1-1	TRBV28	CASSLPQGNTEAFF	TGTGCCAGCAGTTTACCACAGGGGAACACTGAAGCTTTCTTT
.	TRBD1	TRBJ2-7	TRBV18	CASSPGKRDRDEQYF	TGTGCCAGCTCACCAGGGAAGCGGGACAGGGACGAGCAGTACTTC
.	.	TRBJ1-1	TRBV4-3	CASSQAVAGTMMNTEAFF	TGCGCCAGCAGCCAAGCGGTTGCCGGGACAATGATGAACACTGAAGCTTTCTTT
.	TRBD2	TRBJ2-7	TRBV5-6	CASSLVRASGRAYEQYF	TGTGCCAGCAGCTTGGTGAGGGCTAGCGGGAGGGCCTACGAGCAGTACTTC
.	.	TRBJ2-7	TRBV4-1	CASSRNVQGGNEQYF	TGCGCCAGCAGCCGCAACGTGCAGGGGGGTAACGAGCAGTACTTC
.	.	TRBJ2-7	TRBV7-9	CASSSVDRDVREQYF	TGTGCCAGCAGCTCTGTGGACAGAGACGTGCGCGAGCAGTACTTC
.	TRBD2	TRBJ2-5	TRBV19	CASSPGLAEQETQYF	TGTGCCAGTAGCCCCGGACTAGCGGAGCAAGAGACCCAGTACTTC
.	.	TRBJ2-1	TRBV19	CASSIVGQSSYNEQFF	TGTGCCAGTAGTATAGTTGGGCAGAGCTCCTACAATGAGCAGTTCTTC
.	.	TRBJ1-6	TRBV6-1	CASSERGFPSSYNSPLHF	TGTGCCAGCAGTGAACGGGGGTTCCCTAGCTCCTATAATTCACCCCTCCACTTT
.	.	TRBJ1-2	TRBV27	CASSLYAGIGSNYGYTF	TGTGCCAGCAGTTTATACGCAGGGATCGGGTCTAACTATGGCTACACCTTC
.	TRBD2	TRBJ2-5	TRBV6-5	CASSFGIAGGQETQYF	TGTGCCAGCAGTTTCGGGATAGCGGGAGGGCAAGAGACCCAGTACTTC
once	TRBD2	TRBJ2-1	TRBV6-1	CASSEAHLTSGGNEQFF	TGTGCCAGCAGTGAAGCGCACCTTACTAGCGGGGGTAATGAGCAGTTCTTC
.	.	TRBJ2-5	TRBV21-1	CASRGLAGGLETQYF	TGTGCCAGCAGGGGGCTAGCGGGAGGGTTGGAGACCCAGTACTTC
.	.	TRBJ2-4	TRBV7-6	CASSLQSGVGGKNIQYF	TGTGCCAGCAGCTTACAATCTGGGGTGGGAGGCAAAAACATTCAGTACTTC
.	.	TRBJ2-1	TRBV18	CASSPYMSDEQFF	TGTGCCAGCTCACCATATATGAGCGATGAGCAGTTCTTC
few	.	TRBJ1-1	TRBV9	CASSTSVGPMNTEAFF	TGTGCCAGCAGCACTAGTGTGGGCCCTATGAACACTGAAGCTTTCTTT
.	TRBD1	TRBJ2-2	TRBV5-1	CASGGGDRGTGELFF	TGCGCCAGCGGAGGTGGGGACAGGGGCACCGGGGAGCTGTTTTTT
.	.	TRBJ1-4	TRBV6-6	CATSPFPTEGNEKLFF	TGTGCCACCAGCCCCTTTCCCACGGAGGGTAATGAAAAACTGTTTTTT
few	.	TRBJ2-7	TRBV28	CASSFSPYEQYF	TGTGCCAGCAGTTTTAGTCCCTACGAGCAGTACTTC
few	.	TRBJ2-2	TRBV28	CASGRDILYTGELFF	TGTGCCAGCGGGAGAGACATCCTTTACACCGGGGAGCTGTTTTTT
.	TRBD1	TRBJ1-2	TRBV27	CASSLIGAVMVGQGNYGYTF	TGTGCCAGCAGTTTAATCGGCGCCGTAATGGTCGGACAGGGGAACTATGGCTACACCTTC
.	.	TRBJ1-6	TRBV7-9	CASSPGDYNSPLHF	TGTGCCAGCAGCCCAGGGGACTATAATTCACCCCTCCACTTT
.	.	TRBJ1-1	TRBV5-6	CASSLLAGPTEAFF	TGTGCCAGCAGCTTGTTGGCAGGGCCCACTGAAGCTTTCTTT
once	TRBD2	TRBJ2-7	TRBV27	CASSFSLAAYEQYF	TGTGCCAGCAGTTTCTCGCTAGCGGCCTACGAGCAGTACTTC
.	.	TRBJ2-1	TRBV5-1	CASSLVRGGARHEQFF	TGCGCCAGCAGCTTGGTTCGAGGGGGAGCGCGCCATGAGCAGTTCTTC
.	.	TRBJ2-1	TRBV19	CASSPNSPDTQTPLF	TGTGCCAGTAGTCCGAATTCCCCGGACACCCAAACCCCACTCTTC
.	TRBD2	TRBJ2-7	TRBV7-3	CASSLFPSGAYEQYF	TGTGCCAGCAGCTTATTTCCTAGCGGGGCCTACGAGCAGTACTTC
few	TRBD1	TRBJ1-2	TRBV7-9	CASSLGDRGTGYTF	TGTGCCAGCAGCTTAGGGGACAGGGGCACTGGCTACACCTTC
.	TRBD2	TRBJ2-2	TRBV9	CASSVQLAGPNTGELFF	TGTGCCAGCAGCGTCCAACTAGCGGGACCTAACACCGGGGAGCTGTTTTTT
.	.	TRBJ2-3	TRBV7-2	CASSPRNGDTQYF	TGTGCCAGCAGCCCGAGAAACGGGGATACGCAGTATTTT
.	TRBD2	TRBJ2-1	TRBV5-6	CASSLVLAGVRNEQFF	TGTGCCAGCAGCTTGGTACTAGCGGGAGTGAGGAATGAGCAGTTCTTC
.	TRBD1	TRBJ1-3	TRBV6-6	CASSPGDRGRNTIYF	TGTGCCAGCAGCCCCGGGGACAGGGGAAGAAACACCATATATTTT
.	.	TRBJ1-1	TRBV27	CASSLSSQGSTEAFF	TGTGCCAGCAGTTTATCGAGCCAGGGAAGTACTGAAGCTTTCTTT
.	TRBD1	TRBJ1-1	TRBV7-3	CASSPGGTEAFF	TGTGCCAGCAGCCCAGGGGGCACTGAAGCTTTCTTT